Here is one T cell receptor beta chain with its context. TCRdb re-derived calls from the multiplex PCR reads in MiXCR, one entry per CDR3 protein. The table lists about 110,000 distinct CDR3 sequences, roughly 33% of them singletons. Breast cancer patients provided tissue from their axillary draining lymph nodes. This record belongs to a study of breast tumors, draining lymph nodes, adjacent tissues. This CDR3 spans 14 amino acids. From germline, CDR1 is DFQATT and CDR2 SNEGSKA (reference sequence). Trimming at V came to 6 bases and at J to 8 bases, leaving 5 bases not matched to a gene. This chain joins TRBV20-1 and TRBJ2-1, with 15 nucleotides matching TRBD2. The clonotype originates from a female donor with breast cancer. Some clones in this sample may be carry-over from other donors' samples. The sequenced material came from axillary lymph node tissue. In DNA, the CDR3 is TGCAGTGCCCGGACTAGCGGGAGGGGGGATGAGCAGTTCTTC. This encodes CSARTSGRGDEQFF.